These T cell receptor beta chains were read from a single sample in a study of technical replicates of blood from a handful of donors. Sequencing used immunoSEQ multiplex PCR; TCRdb keeps in-frame clones, though not all of them. The profile shows some 87,000 clones, 96% of them singletons. The sequencing input was T cells isolated from PBMCs. The receptors shown here come from a human donor in good health. The CDR3 runs from the conserved cysteine through the conserved F or W. The order of the fields is J gene, V gene, D gene, clone size, CDR3 DNA, CDR3 protein. The D gene is left open where the match is weak. Only some rows state a clone size, as once, few, many or a class for expanded clones.

J: TRBJ2-1; V: TRBV4-1; D: TRBD2; size: -; DNA: TGCGCCAGCAGCCCGCTCGGGACTAGCGGCAATGAGCAGTTCTTC; CDR3: CASSPLGTSGNEQFF
J: TRBJ1-1; V: TRBV14; D: -; size: once; DNA: TGTGCCAGCAGCCTAACTCTCGCCGCTGAAGCTTTCTTT; CDR3: CASSLTLAAEAFF
J: TRBJ2-3; V: TRBV11-3; D: -; size: -; DNA: TGTGCCAGCAGCTTAGGGCAGACATCAACTCCTAGCACAGATACGCAGTATTTT; CDR3: CASSLGQTSTPSTDTQYF
J: TRBJ2-1; V: TRBV7-2; D: TRBD2; size: -; DNA: TGTGCCAGCAGTTTATCCGGGACTACCAGCTCCTACAATGAGCAGTTCTTC; CDR3: CASSLSGTTSSYNEQFF
J: TRBJ2-5; V: TRBV2; D: -; size: -; DNA: TGTGCCAGCAGTGGAACTAGAGACCAAGAGACCCAGTACTTC; CDR3: CASSGTRDQETQYF
J: TRBJ2-7; V: TRBV5-4; D: TRBD1; size: -; DNA: TGTGCCAGCAGCGTTGGGACAGATATAACCTACGAGCAGTACTTC; CDR3: CASSVGTDITYEQYF
J: TRBJ2-1; V: TRBV5-1; D: TRBD2; size: -; DNA: TGCGCCAGCAGCAGCGGGAGTCTCAATGAGCAGTTCTTC; CDR3: CASSSGSLNEQFF
J: TRBJ2-1; V: TRBV7-3; D: TRBD2; size: -; DNA: TGTGCCAGCAGCCTCGGACTAGTGACGGATGAGCAGTTCTTC; CDR3: CASSLGLVTDEQFF
J: TRBJ2-7; V: TRBV28; D: -; size: -; DNA: TGTGCCAGCAGTACAGGGAATCCAATTACGAAGCAGTACTTC; CDR3: CASSTGNPITKQYF
J: TRBJ2-3; V: TRBV7-2; D: -; size: -; DNA: TGTGCCAGCAGCTTGGGGAGGTTGTCGGGAGATACGCAGTATTTT; CDR3: CASSLGRLSGDTQYF
J: TRBJ1-1; V: TRBV28; D: TRBD1; size: once; DNA: TGTGCCAGCAGCACTATACAGGGGGCCACTGAAGCTTTCTTT; CDR3: CASSTIQGATEAFF
J: TRBJ2-3; V: TRBV11-3; D: TRBD2; size: -; DNA: TGTGCCAGCAGCCCGGGACTAGCGTACCGCACAGATACGCAGTATTTT; CDR3: CASSPGLAYRTDTQYF
J: TRBJ2-5; V: TRBV27; D: -; size: -; DNA: TGTGCCAGCAGTTTATCAGGGGCCGATGTATGGGAGACCCAGTACTTC; CDR3: CASSLSGADVWETQYF
J: TRBJ2-1; V: TRBV30; D: -; size: -; DNA: TGTGCCTGGAGCCACGGGGGCTCCTACAATGAGCAGTTCTTC; CDR3: CAWSHGGSYNEQFF
J: TRBJ2-1; V: TRBV2; D: TRBD2; size: -; DNA: TGTGCCAGCAGTGTTATAACTAGCGGCTCCTACAATGAGCAGTTCTTC; CDR3: CASSVITSGSYNEQFF
J: TRBJ1-1; V: TRBV5-8; D: TRBD1; size: -; DNA: TGTGCCAGCAGCTTTGGGACAGCCAACACTGAAGCTTTCTTT; CDR3: CASSFGTANTEAFF
J: TRBJ2-7; V: TRBV9; D: -; size: -; DNA: TGTGCCAGCAGCTCTCTCACAGGGTCCGACGAGCAGTACTTC; CDR3: CASSSLTGSDEQYF
J: TRBJ2-3; V: TRBV6-1; D: -; size: few; DNA: TGTGCCAGCAGTGATTGGTCAGTGGATACGCAGTATTTT; CDR3: CASSDWSVDTQYF
J: TRBJ2-7; V: TRBV30; D: -; size: -; DNA: TGTGCCTGTTTAGTTTCGGGAGTCGGCGAGCAGTACTTC; CDR3: CACLVSGVGEQYF
J: TRBJ2-7; V: TRBV11-3; D: TRBD1; size: -; DNA: TGTGCCAGCAGCGAGACAGGGTACGAGCAGTACTTC; CDR3: CASSETGYEQYF
J: TRBJ1-2; V: TRBV19; D: -; size: -; DNA: TGTGCCAGTAGTATGTCCGCAGCGGGAGTCGGCTATGGCTACACCTTC; CDR3: CASSMSAAGVGYGYTF
J: TRBJ2-7; V: TRBV9; D: -; size: -; DNA: TGTGCCAGCAGCTCCGGGACACCCGACGAGCAGTACTTC; CDR3: CASSSGTPDEQYF
J: TRBJ2-1; V: TRBV25-1; D: TRBD1; size: once; DNA: TGTGCCAGCAGTGCCCCCTCTTGGGACAGGGGTAATGAGCAGTTCTTC; CDR3: CASSAPSWDRGNEQFF
J: TRBJ2-1; V: TRBV12-5; D: -; size: -; DNA: TGTGCTAGTGGTTTGGAGAGGGGGGAGCAGTTCTTC; CDR3: CASGLERGEQFF
J: TRBJ1-2; V: TRBV5-4; D: -; size: -; DNA: TGTGCCAGCAGCTCCCGGGACAAAGACTATGGCTACACCTTC; CDR3: CASSSRDKDYGYTF
J: TRBJ2-1; V: TRBV7-8; D: TRBD2; size: -; DNA: TGTGCCAGCAGCACTAAGGGACTAGCGGGAGCAAGGTCCTACAATGAGCAGTTCTTC; CDR3: CASSTKGLAGARSYNEQFF
J: TRBJ2-3; V: TRBV7-2; D: -; size: -; DNA: TGTGCCAGCAGCTTAGGGGCCCCAGGGGCTAGCACAGATACGCAGTATTTT; CDR3: CASSLGAPGASTDTQYF
J: TRBJ2-1; V: TRBV2; D: TRBD2; size: -; DNA: TGTGCCAGCAGTGAACAGACTAGCGGTCTATATGAGCAGTTCTTC; CDR3: CASSEQTSGLYEQFF
J: TRBJ1-2; V: TRBV5-1; D: TRBD1; size: -; DNA: TGCGCCAGCAAAGACGGACAGGGCGACTATGGCTACACCTTC; CDR3: CASKDGQGDYGYTF
J: TRBJ1-3; V: TRBV5-6; D: -; size: -; DNA: TGTGCCAGCAGCTTGTTTGGGGGGGGTCCAAGCTCTGGAAACACCATATATTTT; CDR3: CASSLFGGGPSSGNTIYF
J: TRBJ2-7; V: TRBV19; D: TRBD1; size: -; DNA: TGTGCCAGTAGTTTCTCGGGACAGGGTAACGAGCAGTACTTC; CDR3: CASSFSGQGNEQYF
J: TRBJ2-1; V: TRBV7-2; D: TRBD1; size: -; DNA: TGTGCCAGCAGCTTGCGACAGGGAAGAGGTTACAATGAGCAGTTCTTC; CDR3: CASSLRQGRGYNEQFF
J: TRBJ1-2; V: TRBV6-5; D: -; size: -; DNA: TGTGCCAGCAGGGGCCTCCTTTATGGCTACACCTTC; CDR3: CASRGLLYGYTF
J: TRBJ2-7; V: TRBV5-4; D: TRBD2; size: -; DNA: TGTGCCAGCAGCCGGACTAGCGGGAGCACCTACGAGCAGTACTTC; CDR3: CASSRTSGSTYEQYF
J: TRBJ2-1; V: TRBV6-5; D: -; size: -; DNA: TGTGCCAGCAGTTACTTGACCGAGGACAATGAGCAGTTCTTC; CDR3: CASSYLTEDNEQFF
J: TRBJ2-5; V: TRBV7-3; D: TRBD2; size: -; DNA: TGTGCCAGCAGCTTACAGGGGACTAGCGGGATCCAAGGGACCCAGTACTTC; CDR3: CASSLQGTSGIQGTQYF
J: TRBJ2-1; V: TRBV6-1; D: TRBD1; size: -; DNA: TGTGCCAGCAGTGAGGAGACAGGGTCCTACAATGAGCAGTTCTTC; CDR3: CASSEETGSYNEQFF
J: TRBJ2-1; V: TRBV29-1; D: -; size: -; DNA: TGCAGCTTCAGGTCGTCTGAGCAGTTCTTC; CDR3: CSFRSSEQFF
J: TRBJ2-1; V: TRBV7-9; D: TRBD2; size: -; DNA: TGTGCCAGCAGTTTAAATAGCGGGAGTGGGTACAATGAGCAGTTCTTC; CDR3: CASSLNSGSGYNEQFF
J: TRBJ1-2; V: TRBV18; D: TRBD1; size: -; DNA: TGTGCCAGCTCACCAAGTCAAGGACAGGGAGTGGGCAACTATGGCTACACCTTC; CDR3: CASSPSQGQGVGNYGYTF
J: TRBJ2-7; V: TRBV4-1; D: TRBD1; size: -; DNA: TGCGCCAGCAGCCAACCGGGACAGAACTCCTACGAGCAGTACTTC; CDR3: CASSQPGQNSYEQYF
J: TRBJ1-1; V: TRBV12-5; D: TRBD1; size: -; DNA: TGTGCTAGTGGTGCCGGGACAGACACTGAAGCTTTCTTT; CDR3: CASGAGTDTEAFF
J: TRBJ2-7; V: TRBV9; D: -; size: once; DNA: TGTGCCAGCAGCCCCTCGGGGGAATCCTACGAGCAGTACTTC; CDR3: CASSPSGESYEQYF
J: TRBJ1-5; V: TRBV28; D: TRBD1; size: -; DNA: TGTGCCAGCAGCGTGGGGACAGCTCGATATCAGCCCCAGCATTTT; CDR3: CASSVGTARYQPQHF
J: TRBJ2-1; V: TRBV28; D: -; size: -; DNA: TGTGCCAGCAGTTTACTGTACAATGAGCAGTTCTTC; CDR3: CASSLLYNEQFF
J: TRBJ1-1; V: TRBV20-1; D: -; size: few; DNA: TGCAGTGGTGCCGGGAACACTGAAGCTTTCTTT; CDR3: CSGAGNTEAFF
J: TRBJ2-1; V: TRBV10-2; D: TRBD2; size: -; DNA: TGCGCCAGCAGGAGACTAGCGCCGTCCTACAATGAGCAGTTCTTC; CDR3: CASRRLAPSYNEQFF
J: TRBJ1-5; V: TRBV7-9; D: -; size: once; DNA: TGTGCCAGCAGCCTCGGTACCAATCAGCCCCAGCATTTT; CDR3: CASSLGTNQPQHF
J: TRBJ2-7; V: TRBV19; D: TRBD2; size: once; DNA: TGTGCCAGTAGTATTGGGGGGGATCCCTACGAGCAGTACTTC; CDR3: CASSIGGDPYEQYF
J: TRBJ2-1; V: TRBV7-3; D: TRBD2; size: -; DNA: TGTGCCAGCGGCCACAGCGGGAGTGGTATCAATGAGCAGTTCTTC; CDR3: CASGHSGSGINEQFF
J: TRBJ2-1; V: TRBV29-1; D: -; size: -; DNA: TGCAGCCTCGCCGGAAAGGATCTCGGGGACAATGAGCAGTTCTTC; CDR3: CSLAGKDLGDNEQFF
J: TRBJ1-5; V: TRBV27; D: TRBD1; size: -; DNA: TGTGCCAGCAGTCCAGGACAGGCTAATCAGCCCCAGCATTTT; CDR3: CASSPGQANQPQHF
J: TRBJ1-2; V: TRBV6-1; D: -; size: -; DNA: TGTGCCAGCAGTGCCAGGGTGAGTGGCTACACCTTC; CDR3: CASSARVSGYTF
J: TRBJ1-2; V: TRBV19; D: -; size: -; DNA: TGTGCCATTACAACAGGGTACGGCTACACCTTC; CDR3: CAITTGYGYTF
J: TRBJ2-7; V: TRBV7-8; D: TRBD2; size: -; DNA: TGTGCCAGCAGCTTAGACACTAGCGGTTTCTACGAGCAGTACTTC; CDR3: CASSLDTSGFYEQYF
J: TRBJ2-3; V: TRBV7-3; D: -; size: -; DNA: TGTGCCAGCAGCCCCTTCTCGGGAAGAGATACGCAGTATTTT; CDR3: CASSPFSGRDTQYF
J: TRBJ1-2; V: TRBV7-3; D: TRBD1; size: -; DNA: TGTGCCAGCAGCGCACAGGGGCAGGATGGCTACACCTTC; CDR3: CASSAQGQDGYTF
J: TRBJ2-7; V: TRBV15; D: -; size: -; DNA: TGTGCCACCAGCAGAGATCTAGGGGCCTACGAGCAGTACTTC; CDR3: CATSRDLGAYEQYF
J: TRBJ2-7; V: TRBV9; D: TRBD1; size: once; DNA: TGTGCCAGCAGCGCCGGGACAGGGTTACATGAGCAGTACTTC; CDR3: CASSAGTGLHEQYF
J: TRBJ2-7; V: TRBV7-2; D: TRBD2; size: -; DNA: TGTGCCAGCAGCTACGGACTAGCGGGAGGGCCTAGGTTTAGCTACGAGCAGTACTTC; CDR3: CASSYGLAGGPRFSYEQYF